A single sample gave rise to the 23 T cell receptor beta chains below, sequenced in a study of OX40 agonist ivuxolimab in advanced cancers. Assay used: immunoSEQ multiplex PCR; TCRdb lists only in-frame clones, some missing. The sample yields about 58,000 clones, 85% to 90% seen once. The sequences come from CD4+ or CD8+ T cells sorted from blood, collected in a trial of the OX40 agonist ivuxolimab. The receptors were sampled from an adult with an advanced solid tumor such as melanoma, head and neck, liver or kidney cancer.

The chain couples TRBV10-1 to TRBJ2-6; D gene unclear. The CDR3 contains 16 residues. Germline V gives CDR1 WNHNN, CDR2 SYGVQD (reference sequence). Trimming took off 0 bases at V and 0 bases at J, with 6 bases between the two ends. DNA for the CDR3: TGCGCCAGCAGTGAGTCCGGGCGCTCTGGGGCCAACGTCCTGACTTTC. It specifies CASSESGRSGANVLTF.

V usage is TRBV10-3 and J usage is TRBJ2-1; D is ambiguous. V lost 6 bases, J lost 3 bases, and 18 bases lay in between. The CDR3 runs 16 residues. The V gene's germline CDR1 is ENHRY and CDR2 SYGVKD. The CDR3 loop is CAIRQLTDKGYNEQFF. The CDR3 coding sequence is TGTGCCATCAGGCAACTAACCGATAAGGGCTACAATGAGCAGTTCTTC.

This chain uses TRBV11-3 with TRBJ2-1; the match to TRBD2 covers 8 bases. Trimming at V came to 1 base and at J to 6 bases, leaving 5 bases not matched to a gene. CDR1 is SGHNT, CDR2 YENEEA, per germline. The CDR3 contains 15 residues. DNA for the CDR3: TGTGCCAGCAGCTTAGGGGTTCTAGCGGGCAATGAGCAGTTCTTC. Translation: CASSLGVLAGNEQFF.

The V and J genes are TRBV7-3 and TRBJ1-1; D is unclear. The V end lost 2 bases, the J end lost 1 base, and 5 bases lay between the germline ends. The CDR3 has 13 amino acids. The germline gives CDR1 SGHTA, CDR2 FQGTGA. As DNA, the CDR3 is TGTGCCAGCAGCTTAGGGCAGAACACTGAAGCTTTCTTT. Encoded protein: CASSLGQNTEAFF. The whole variable domain, filled in from reference TRBV7-3 and TRBJ1-1, reads GAGVSQTPSNKVTEKGKYVELRCDPISGHTALYWYRQSLGQGPEFLIYFQGTGAADDSGLPNDRFFAVRPEGSVSTLKIQRTERGDSAVYLCASSLGQNTEAFFGQGTRLTVV.

The chain uses TRBV27 and TRBJ2-7; D ambiguous. Trimming removed 4 bases at V and 5 bases at J, with 12 bases between. The CDR3 has 13 residues. Germline lookup yields CDR1 MNHEY and CDR2 SMNVEV (reference sequence). DNA for the CDR3: TGTGCCAGCAGTTCAGCGACCTTCCACGAGCAGTACTTC. It yields the protein CASSSATFHEQYF.

The chain links TRBV7-8 to TRBJ1-2; TRBD1 aligns across 9 bases. The CDR3 loop spans 16 amino acids. CDR1 is SGHVS, CDR2 FQNEAQ, per germline. V lost 5 bases, J lost 0 bases, and 7 bases stayed unmatched. The CDR3 loop is CASSQGTGRSNYGYTF. CDR3 nucleotide sequence: TGTGCCAGCAGCCAAGGGACAGGGAGATCTAACTATGGCTACACCTTC.

This clone was picked up one time. J is TRBJ1-2 and V is TRBV10-3; 7 bases align to TRBD1. V shed 4 bases, J shed 8 bases, and the junction held 10 bases outside the gene matches. Germline-derived CDR1 and CDR2 are ENHRY and SYGVKD. This CDR3 comprises 14 residues. The CDR3 spells CAISGLRDSGGYTF. CDR3 coding DNA: TGTGCCATCAGTGGCTTGAGGGACAGCGGCGGCTACACCTTC.

This chain joins TRBV27 and TRBJ1-3; 11 bases fit TRBD1. Germline CDR1 MNHEY, CDR2 SMNVEV (reference sequence). J lost 3 bases, V lost 4 bases, and 5 bases had no gene match. CDR3 length equals 16 residues. CDR3 region: CASSSAGTGGGNTIYF. The DNA of the CDR3 is TGTGCCAGCAGTTCCGCCGGGACAGGGGGTGGAAACACCATATATTTT.

The chain joins TRBV15 to TRBJ1-2, with D uncertain. CDR1 is LNHNV, CDR2 YYDKDF, per germline (reference sequence). The CDR3 covers 14 residues. The germline V and J ends were trimmed by 0 bases and 1 base, with 6 bases remaining between them. In DNA form, the CDR3 reads TGTGCCACCAGCAGAGATAGAGTTAACTATGGCTACACCTTC. It specifies CATSRDRVNYGYTF.

The chain couples TRBV5-1 to TRBJ1-1; D remains unclear. The CDR3 runs to 13 residues. V lost 3 bases, J lost 3 bases, and 9 bases lay in between. From germline, CDR1 is SGHRS and CDR2 YFSETQ. The CDR3 DNA is TGCGCCAGCAGCTCGGCAGTTTACACTGAAGCTTTCTTT. Protein sequence: CASSSAVYTEAFF.

This clone was seen once. The rearrangement joins TRBV2 to TRBJ2-7, with unresolved D. V lost 4 bases, J lost 3 bases, and 7 bases lay in between. Germline CDR1 is SNHLY and CDR2 is FYNNEI. The CDR3 covers 12 residues. The CDR3 loop reads CASSVGLYEQYF. The DNA for the CDR3 is TGTGCCAGCAGTGTAGGGCTCTACGAGCAGTACTTC. The full variable domain, in which reference TRBV2 and TRBJ2-7 provide the parts outside the CDR3, is EPEVTQTPSHQVTQMGQEVILRCVPISNHLYFYWYRQILGQKVEFLVSFYNNEISEKSEIFDDQFSVERPDGSNFTLKIRSTKLEDSAMYFCASSVGLYEQYFGPGTRLTVT.

This chain links TRBV27 with TRBJ1-2; 7 nucleotides line up with TRBD1. In germline, CDR1 is MNHEY, CDR2 SMNVEV (reference sequence). Unmatched junction bases numbered 12, after V lost 6 bases and J lost 2 bases. This CDR3 is 16 amino acids long. The CDR3 bases are TGTGCCAGCAGGAAATCCGGGACAGAGAGAAACTATGGCTACACCTTC. Amino acid sequence: CASRKSGTERNYGYTF.

The genes are TRBV2 and TRBJ2-7; D remains unclear. Trimming pared 3 bases from V and 0 bases from J, leaving 3 bases between. Germline CDR1 reads SNHLY; CDR2 reads FYNNEI. The CDR3 loop spans 12 amino acids. CDR3 DNA sequence: TGTGCCAGCAGTGACACCTCCTACGAGCAGTACTTC. Its translation: CASSDTSYEQYF. Variable domain in full (rest from reference TRBV2 and TRBJ2-7): EPEVTQTPSHQVTQMGQEVILRCVPISNHLYFYWYRQILGQKVEFLVSFYNNEISEKSEIFDDQFSVERPDGSNFTLKIRSTKLEDSAMYFCASSDTSYEQYFGPGTRLTVT.

The gene calls are TRBV9 and TRBJ1-1; D is ambiguous. This CDR3 is 15 amino acids long. The ends were cut back, 3 bases at V and 5 bases at J, with 17 bases in the middle. Per the germline V gene, CDR1 is SGDLS and CDR2 is YYNGEE. The CDR3 nucleotides read TGTGCCAGCAGCGACCCAATTGAGGGAGGGACTGAAGCTTTCTTT. Its translation is CASSDPIEGGTEAFF.

The V gene is TRBV6-6, the J gene TRBJ1-1; tentatively, D is TRBD1 (6 bases). V lost 6 bases, J lost 4 bases, and 15 bases lay in between. Germline V CDR1 and CDR2: MNHNY, SVGAGI (reference sequence). The CDR3 runs to 14 residues. The CDR3 spells CASRRPGVGTEAFF. For the CDR3, the DNA is TGTGCCAGCAGGCGCCCAGGGGTTGGCACTGAAGCTTTCTTT.

The genes are TRBV5-1 and TRBJ2-5, with D maybe TRBD1 (5 bases). The J call may be wrong; the DNA end is better matched by TRBJ2-7. The CDR3 covers 14 residues. Looked up from germline, CDR1 is SGHRS and CDR2 is YFSETQ. CDR3 loop: CASSALTEPYEQYF. The CDR3 nucleotides are TGCGCCAGCAGCGCGTTGACAGAGCCCTACGAGCAGTACTTC.

The V call is TRBV15, the J call TRBJ2-7; TRBD1 matches 7 bases. With 1 base clipped from V and 2 bases from J, the junction kept 2 bases outside the gene matches. CDR3 length equals 14 residues. CDR1 and CDR2 (germline): LNHNV, YYDKDF (reference sequence). CDR3 nucleotide sequence: TGTGCCACCAGCAGAGGGGACAGTACCTACGAGCAGTACTTC. This gives the protein CATSRGDSTYEQYF.

The CDR3 DNA follows: TGTGCCGGATTCCCGGGACTAATAACGACTGAGCAGTTCTTC. This encodes CAGFPGLITTEQFF. This sequence joins TRBV30 and TRBJ2-1; 7 nucleotides match TRBD2. CDR1 and CDR2 (germline): GTSNPN, SVGIG (reference sequence). This CDR3 region has 14 residues. With 8 bases clipped from V and 9 bases from J, the junction kept 16 bases outside the gene matches.

V and J are TRBV2 and TRBJ2-3; D perhaps matches TRBD2 (6 bases). Trimming pared 7 bases from V and 4 bases from J, leaving 12 bases between. The CDR3 is made up of 13 amino acids. From germline, CDR1 is SNHLY and CDR2 FYNNEI. CDR3 region: CASIWRGADTQYF. The DNA of the CDR3 is TGTGCCAGCATTTGGCGGGGCGCAGATACGCAGTATTTT.

The V gene is TRBV7-9, the J gene TRBJ1-2, with D perhaps matching TRBD1 (5 bases). V lost 1 base, J lost 8 bases, and 5 bases lay in between. Germline CDR1 is SEHNR and CDR2 is FQNEAQ (reference sequence). The CDR3 contains 11 residues. The CDR3 DNA follows: TGTGCCAGCAGCTTAGGGGGCGGCTACACCTTC. Residues: CASSLGGGYTF.

The sample holds one count of this clone. The rearrangement uses TRBV11-2 and TRBJ1-6; TRBD1 is a possible D gene (5 bases). The CDR3 loop spans 15 amino acids. CDR1 SGHAT and CDR2 FQNNGV come from the germline V gene. Trimming removed 1 base at V and 7 bases at J, with 11 bases between. Written as DNA, the CDR3 is TGTGCCAGCAGCTTAGTGGGGGGGGAGAATTCACCCCTCCACTTT. Its protein is CASSLVGGENSPLHF.

This rearrangement joins TRBV10-1 to TRBJ2-5; D gene uncertain. Trimming stripped 0 bases from V and 0 bases from J, with 5 bases between. The CDR3 loop spans 14 amino acids. CDR1 is WNHNN, CDR2 SYGVQD, per germline (reference sequence). The CDR3: CASSESGHQETQYF. Here the CDR3 DNA reads TGCGCCAGCAGTGAGTCCGGGCACCAAGAGACCCAGTACTTC.

CDR3 in DNA: TGCGCCAGCAGACATGCGGGTACATTCAAGTCACCCCTCCACTTT. Translation gives CASRHAGTFKSPLHF. The V and J genes are TRBV4-1 and TRBJ1-6, with D uncertain. The germline V and J ends were trimmed by 6 bases and 10 bases, with 19 bases remaining between them. Germline V gives CDR1 MGHRA, CDR2 YSYEKL. The CDR3 contains 15 residues.